Here is one TCR beta chain with its context. Trimming stripped 6 bases from V and 4 bases from J, with 12 bases between. Germline V gene sequence: CDR1 SQVTM, CDR2 ANQGSEA. The CDR3 covers 12 residues. This sample is part of a study of OX40 agonist ivuxolimab in advanced cancers. The protocol was immunoSEQ multiplex PCR, while the TCRdb copy is restricted to in-frame clones and leaves out a portion. The table records tens of thousands of clones, over 90% of them present only once. Sequences were derived from CD4+ or CD8+ T cells sorted from blood, sampled in a trial of the OX40 agonist ivuxolimab. This sequence joins TRBV29-1 and TRBJ1-2, with unresolved D. This sequence was found in an adult with an advanced solid tumor such as melanoma, head and neck, liver or kidney cancer. The CDR3: CSVQDAIYGYTF. The CDR3 DNA reads TGCAGCGTCCAGGACGCGATCTATGGCTACACCTTC.